This TCR beta chain was sequenced during a study of breast tumors, draining lymph nodes, adjacent tissues. CDR1 is DFQATT and CDR2 is SNEGSKA in the germline V gene (reference sequence). CDR3 length: 14 residues. V shed 2 bases and J shed 5 bases, with 15 bases lying between them. The study's findings and limits: Tumor repertoires ranked between lymph nodes and nontumor tissue in diversity, with V and J gene preferences.

The lymph nodes were axillary draining lymph nodes from breast cancer patients. On this clonotype itself: Its antigen is unknown.

TCRdb reprocessed the multiplex PCR reads via MiXCR and lists one record per CDR3 protein. Counted here are about 140,000 distinct CDR3 sequences, over 25% occurring once; the ten biggest clones make up around 2.3%. The rearrangement joins TRBV20-1 to TRBJ1-1, with D possibly being TRBD1 (6 bases). Input material: axillary lymph node tissue. This sequence originates from a female donor with breast cancer. Some clones in this sample may be carry-over from other donors' samples. The CDR3 reads CSARTWQGLTEAFF. In DNA, the CDR3 is TGCAGTGCTAGAACTTGGCAGGGGTTGACTGAAGCTTTCTTT.